The entry that follows covers one TCR beta chain sequence. Its matching antigen is unknown. The entry originates in a study of CD8+ T cells in alopecia areata. Study-wide points: Against the mouse data, patients shared TCRs less clearly, possibly for HLA reasons.

This CDR3 is 14 amino acids long. Looked up from germline, CDR1 is ENHRY and CDR2 is SYGVKD. The V gene lost 3 bases and the J gene lost 6 bases, with 15 bases spanning the gap. Lesional scalp tissue (obtained by punch biopsy) and peripheral blood were collected from alopecia areata patients. It was cDNA, reverse transcribed from extracted RNA, that served as the sequencing template. Sequencing was performed with immunoSEQ multiplex PCR; in TCRdb, only in-frame clones are kept and a portion is missing. Of approximately 140,000 clones listed, about 87% are singletons. The genes are TRBV10-3 and TRBJ2-7; D may be TRBD2 (5 bases). The sequencing used CD8+ T cells sorted from blood, collected at week 0. This receptor was taken from a human donor with alopecia areata. In DNA, the CDR3 is TGTGCCATCAGTGACAAGCGGCCAGACGGCGAGCAGTACTTC. Amino acid sequence: CAISDKRPDGEQYF.